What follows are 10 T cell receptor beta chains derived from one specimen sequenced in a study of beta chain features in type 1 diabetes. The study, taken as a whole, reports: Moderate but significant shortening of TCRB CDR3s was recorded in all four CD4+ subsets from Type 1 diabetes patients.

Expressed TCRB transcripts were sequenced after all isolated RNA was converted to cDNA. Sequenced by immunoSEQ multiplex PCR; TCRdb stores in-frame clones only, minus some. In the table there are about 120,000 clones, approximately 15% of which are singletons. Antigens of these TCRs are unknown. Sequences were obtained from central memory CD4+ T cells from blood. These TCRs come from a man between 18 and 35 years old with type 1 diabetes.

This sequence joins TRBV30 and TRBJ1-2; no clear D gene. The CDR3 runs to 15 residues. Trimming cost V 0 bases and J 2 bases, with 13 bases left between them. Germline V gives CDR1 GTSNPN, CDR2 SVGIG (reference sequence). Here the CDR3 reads CAWSVTRTSNYGYTF. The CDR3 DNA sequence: TGTGCCTGGAGTGTTACCCGGACTTCGAACTATGGCTACACCTTC. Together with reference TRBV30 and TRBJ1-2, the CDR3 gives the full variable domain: SQTIHQWPATLVQPVGSPLSLECTVEGTSNPNLYWYRQAAGRGLQLLFYSVGIGQISSEVPQNLSASRPQDRQFILSSKKLLLSDSGFYLCAWSVTRTSNYGYTFGSGTRLTVV.

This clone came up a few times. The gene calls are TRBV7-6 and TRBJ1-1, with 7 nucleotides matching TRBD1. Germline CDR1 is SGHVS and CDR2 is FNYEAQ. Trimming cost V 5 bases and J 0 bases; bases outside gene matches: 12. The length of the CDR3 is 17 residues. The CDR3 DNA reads TGTGCCAGCAGCCCCCGTGCAGGGGGGAGTCTGAACACTGAAGCTTTCTTT. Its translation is CASSPRAGGSLNTEAFF.

The CDR3 region is CAWSGTGLTYEQYF. As DNA, the CDR3 is TGTGCCTGGAGTGGCACAGGGTTGACCTACGAGCAGTACTTC. The chain is built from TRBV30 and TRBJ2-7, with a tentative D call TRBD1 (6 bases). The CDR3 is 14 amino acids. V lost 1 base to trimming and J lost 2 bases, with 12 bases between them. Germline V gives CDR1 GTSNPN, CDR2 SVGIG (reference sequence).

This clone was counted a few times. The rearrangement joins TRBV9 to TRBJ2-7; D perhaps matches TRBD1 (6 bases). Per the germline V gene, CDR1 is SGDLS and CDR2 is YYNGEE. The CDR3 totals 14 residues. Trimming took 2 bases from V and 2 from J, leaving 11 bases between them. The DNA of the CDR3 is TGTGCCAGCAGCGTTTCGACAGGCCCCTACGAGCAGTACTTC. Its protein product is CASSVSTGPYEQYF.

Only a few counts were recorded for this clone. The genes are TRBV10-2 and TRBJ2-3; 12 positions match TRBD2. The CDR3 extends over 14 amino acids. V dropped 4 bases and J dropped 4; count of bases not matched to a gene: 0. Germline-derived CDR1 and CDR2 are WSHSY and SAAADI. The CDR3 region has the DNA TGCGCCAGCAGTGGACTAGCGGGAGCAGATACGCAGTATTTT. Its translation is CASSGLAGADTQYF.

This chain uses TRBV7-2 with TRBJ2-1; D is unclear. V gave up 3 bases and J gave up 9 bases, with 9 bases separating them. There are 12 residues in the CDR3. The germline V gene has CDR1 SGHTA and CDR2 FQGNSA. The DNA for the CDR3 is TGTGCCAGCAGCTTCAATTCCGGTGAGCAGTTCTTC. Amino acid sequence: CASSFNSGEQFF.

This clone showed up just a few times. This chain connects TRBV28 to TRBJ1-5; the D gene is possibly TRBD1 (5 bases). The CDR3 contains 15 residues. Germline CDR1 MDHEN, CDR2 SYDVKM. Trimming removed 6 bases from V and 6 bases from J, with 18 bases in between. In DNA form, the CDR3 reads TGTGCCAGCAGAAACGACAGAATACTGGGTCAGCCCCAGCATTTT. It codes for CASRNDRILGQPQHF.

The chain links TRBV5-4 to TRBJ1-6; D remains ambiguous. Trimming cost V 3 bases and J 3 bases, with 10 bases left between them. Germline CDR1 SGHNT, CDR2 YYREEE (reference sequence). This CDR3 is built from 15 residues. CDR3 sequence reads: CASSSGRIYNSPLHF. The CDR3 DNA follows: TGTGCCAGCAGCTCCGGACGGATCTATAATTCACCCCTCCACTTT.

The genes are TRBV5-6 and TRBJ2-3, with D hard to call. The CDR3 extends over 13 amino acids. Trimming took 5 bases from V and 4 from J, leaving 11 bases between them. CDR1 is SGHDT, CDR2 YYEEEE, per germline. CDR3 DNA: TGTGCCAGCAGTCTACTGTCGGCAGATACGCAGTATTTT. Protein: CASSLLSADTQYF.

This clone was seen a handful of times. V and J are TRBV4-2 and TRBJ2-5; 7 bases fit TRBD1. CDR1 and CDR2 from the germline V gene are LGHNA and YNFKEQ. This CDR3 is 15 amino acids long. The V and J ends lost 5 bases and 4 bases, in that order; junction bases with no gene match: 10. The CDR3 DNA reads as TGTGCCAGCAGCTCGCCCTCACAGGGGCGAGAGACCCAGTACTTC. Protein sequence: CASSSPSQGRETQYF.